The rows below give T cell receptor beta chains drawn from one sample of a study of graft-versus-host responses after intestinal transplantation. TCRdb's table, derived via immunoSEQ multiplex PCR, lists solely in-frame clones and lacks some. The sample records 25,000 or so clones, more than 85% being singletons. The specimen comprised PBMCs, sampled roughly 41 days after intestinal transplant. Every receptor here comes from a human patient who received an intestinal transplant, so some T cells may come from the graft donor. Both conserved end residues are part of each CDR3. Fields, in order: clone size, J gene, D gene, CDR3 length, V gene, CDR3 protein, CDR3 DNA. A D gene is named only where the DNA matches it firmly. Where a row states a size, it is once, few, many or the class of an expanded clone; other rows omit it.

NA,TRBJ1-6,NA,12,TRBV9,CASSVDSEPLHF,TGTGCCAGCAGCGTAGACTCCGAACCCCTCCACTTT
NA,TRBJ2-2,NA,12,TRBV19,CASSLGSGELFF,TGTGCCAGTAGTTTGGGATCCGGGGAGCTGTTTTTT
few,TRBJ2-3,TRBD2,17,TRBV9,CASSVRGTSGGTDTQYF,TGTGCCAGCAGCGTGAGGGGGACCAGCGGGGGTACAGATACGCAGTATTTT
NA,TRBJ2-7,TRBD2,14,TRBV5-4,CASSRGTSTYEQYF,TGTGCCAGCAGCCGTGGGACTAGCACCTACGAGCAGTACTTC
NA,TRBJ2-3,TRBD2,18,TRBV28,CASSSGTSGSWGTDTQYF,TGTGCCAGCAGTTCCGGGACTAGCGGGAGTTGGGGGACAGATACGCAGTATTTT
NA,TRBJ1-1,NA,13,TRBV28,CASQWTVNTEAFF,TGTGCCAGCCAGTGGACGGTTAACACTGAAGCTTTCTTT
once,TRBJ2-3,TRBD2,16,TRBV9,CASSVVAGEGSDTQYF,TGTGCCAGCAGCGTAGTGGCGGGAGAAGGCTCAGATACGCAGTATTTT
once,TRBJ2-7,NA,15,TRBV4-1,CASSQSGGEAYEQYF,TGCGCCAGCAGCCAAAGTGGGGGCGAGGCCTACGAGCAGTACTTC
NA,TRBJ2-5,NA,12,TRBV9,CASAKRLGAQYF,TGTGCCAGTGCCAAAAGATTGGGGGCCCAGTACTTC
NA,TRBJ2-7,TRBD1,14,TRBV27,CASSSGQGNYEQYF,TGTGCCAGCAGTTCGGGACAGGGGAACTACGAGCAGTACTTC
few,TRBJ2-7,NA,11,TRBV21-1,CASRGSYEQYF,TGTGCCAGCAGGGGCTCCTACGAGCAGTACTTC
NA,TRBJ2-1,NA,17,TRBV7-9,CASSLVVGAGYGDEQFF,TGTGCCAGCAGCTTAGTGGTCGGGGCAGGGTACGGAGATGAGCAGTTCTTC
NA,TRBJ2-1,TRBD2,16,TRBV6-4,CASSDRLAGDHNEQFF,TGTGCCAGCAGTGACAGGTTAGCGGGAGATCACAATGAGCAGTTCTTC
NA,TRBJ2-7,NA,15,TRBV4-1,CASSQVGLPTYEQYF,TGCGCCAGCAGCCAAGTGGGACTCCCGACCTACGAGCAGTACTTC
NA,TRBJ2-7,TRBD1,16,TRBV10-3,CAIPDRVDDPTYEQYF,TGTGCCATCCCCGACAGGGTTGACGACCCCACCTACGAGCAGTACTTC
NA,TRBJ1-5,NA,15,TRBV2,CASSEWRGSNQPQHF,TGTGCCAGCAGTGAATGGCGGGGTAGCAATCAGCCCCAGCATTTT
once,TRBJ1-5,TRBD1,16,TRBV7-2,CASSLLKTGSNQPQHF,TGTGCCAGCAGCCTTTTAAAGACAGGGAGCAATCAGCCCCAGCATTTT
once,TRBJ2-2,TRBD2,16,TRBV29-1,CSVELPPGLADGELFF,TGCAGCGTTGAGCTTCCCCCGGGACTAGCAGACGGGGAGCTGTTTTTT
once,TRBJ1-6,NA,15,TRBV28,CASTPGSSYNSPLHF,TGTGCCAGCACCCCAGGTAGCTCCTATAATTCACCCCTCCACTTT
once,TRBJ2-1,NA,16,TRBV4-1,CASSQDRGPVPNEQFF,TGCGCCAGCAGCCAAGATAGAGGACCTGTTCCCAATGAGCAGTTCTTC
NA,TRBJ2-5,TRBD2,16,TRBV18,CASSPQTSGRAETQYF,TGTGCCAGCTCACCACAGACTAGCGGGAGAGCGGAGACCCAGTACTTC
NA,TRBJ1-1,NA,12,TRBV28,CASSLGFLGAFF,TGTGCCAGCAGTTTAGGCTTCCTTGGAGCTTTCTTT
NA,TRBJ2-1,NA,14,TRBV11-2,CASSFFPLGNEQFF,TGTGCCAGCAGCTTTTTCCCGTTGGGCAATGAGCAGTTCTTC
NA,TRBJ2-7,NA,11,TRBV7-2,CASRDTYEQYF,TGTGCCAGCAGGGATACCTACGAGCAGTACTTC
NA,TRBJ1-2,NA,15,TRBV15,CATSRGTASGYGYTF,TGTGCCACCAGCAGAGGGACAGCTTCGGGCTATGGCTACACCTTC
once,TRBJ2-7,TRBD2,17,TRBV5-6,CASSISASGRLSYEQYF,TGTGCCAGCAGTATCTCTGCCAGCGGGAGGCTCTCCTACGAGCAGTACTTC
NA,TRBJ2-3,NA,14,TRBV28,CASRPPGKRDTQYF,TGTGCCAGCAGACCGCCTGGGAAGCGGGATACGCAGTATTTT
NA,TRBJ2-7,TRBD1,15,TRBV19,CASSFSGTGTYEQYF,TGTGCCAGTAGTTTCTCCGGGACAGGGACCTACGAGCAGTACTTC
few,TRBJ2-4,TRBD2,16,TRBV4-2,CASSPGLAGAKNIQYF,TGTGCCAGCAGCCCGGGACTAGCGGGAGCCAAAAACATTCAGTACTTC
once,TRBJ2-1,NA,13,TRBV27,CASSMGRNNEQFF,TGTGCCAGCAGCATGGGACGAAACAATGAGCAGTTCTTC
NA,TRBJ1-6,NA,15,TRBV7-2,CASSRRQDGSSPLHF,TGTGCCAGCAGCAGACGACAGGATGGGAGTTCACCCCTCCACTTT
NA,TRBJ2-7,TRBD2,15,TRBV18,CASSPPTSGSYEQYF,TGTGCCAGCTCACCCCCGACTAGCGGGAGCTACGAGCAGTACTTC
NA,TRBJ2-7,TRBD1,16,TRBV7-2,CASSLTRQGPWDEQYF,TGTGCCAGCAGCCTCACCCGACAGGGACCTTGGGACGAGCAGTACTTC
NA,TRBJ2-7,TRBD2,14,TRBV6-6,CASSLDSGMREQYF,TGTGCCAGCAGTTTGGATAGCGGGATGCGCGAGCAGTACTTC
NA,TRBJ2-1,NA,13,TRBV28,CASTPSSYNEQFF,TGTGCCAGCACACCCAGCTCCTACAATGAGCAGTTCTTC
few,TRBJ2-1,NA,15,TRBV11-3,CASERARGPYNEQFF,TGTGCCAGCGAAAGGGCCCGGGGTCCCTACAATGAGCAGTTCTTC
NA,TRBJ1-1,TRBD1,17,TRBV7-9,CASSSPTDRVGDTEAFF,TGTGCCAGCAGCTCACCAACGGACAGGGTTGGGGACACTGAAGCTTTCTTT
NA,TRBJ2-1,TRBD2,15,TRBV19,CASSGGLAGYNEQFF,TGTGCCAGTAGTGGGGGACTAGCGGGCTACAATGAGCAGTTCTTC
NA,TRBJ1-1,TRBD1,15,TRBV6-5,CASSAWTGMNTEAFF,TGTGCCAGCAGCGCTTGGACAGGGATGAACACTGAAGCTTTCTTT
once,TRBJ2-3,NA,14,TRBV4-1,CASSQIWSSDTQYF,TGCGCCAGCAGCCAGATCTGGAGCTCTGATACGCAGTATTTT
NA,TRBJ2-5,NA,14,TRBV29-1,CSVEELGGTETQYF,TGCAGCGTTGAAGAATTAGGAGGGACCGAGACCCAGTACTTC
NA,TRBJ2-1,TRBD2,15,TRBV15,CATSGVLAGVYEQFF,TGTGCCACCAGCGGCGTACTAGCGGGAGTCTATGAGCAGTTCTTC
NA,TRBJ2-2,NA,16,TRBV19,CASSTLGLRGTGELFF,TGTGCCAGTAGTACACTCGGACTACGGGGGACCGGGGAGCTGTTTTTT
NA,TRBJ2-3,NA,17,TRBV9,CASSPSGGRSSTDTQYF,TGTGCCAGCAGCCCCTCGGGTGGCCGATCTAGCACAGATACGCAGTATTTT
NA,TRBJ2-5,TRBD2,16,TRBV4-1,CASSQDEREGLETQYF,TGCGCCAGCAGCCAAGACGAGCGGGAGGGCTTAGAGACCCAGTACTTC